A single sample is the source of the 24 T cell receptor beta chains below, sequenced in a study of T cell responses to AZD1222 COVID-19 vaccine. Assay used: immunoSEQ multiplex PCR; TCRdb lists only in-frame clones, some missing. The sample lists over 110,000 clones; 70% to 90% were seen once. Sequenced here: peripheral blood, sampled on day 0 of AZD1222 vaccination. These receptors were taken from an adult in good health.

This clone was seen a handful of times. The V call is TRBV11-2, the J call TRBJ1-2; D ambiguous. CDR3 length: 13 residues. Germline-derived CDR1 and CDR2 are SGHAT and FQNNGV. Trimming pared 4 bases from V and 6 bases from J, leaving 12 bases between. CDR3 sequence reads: CASSSLRADGYTF. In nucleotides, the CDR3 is TGTGCCAGCAGCTCTCTTAGGGCTGATGGCTACACCTTC.

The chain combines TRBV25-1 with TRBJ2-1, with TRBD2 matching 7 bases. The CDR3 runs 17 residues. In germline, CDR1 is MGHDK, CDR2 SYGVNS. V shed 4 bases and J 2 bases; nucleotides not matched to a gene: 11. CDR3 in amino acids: CASSGAGETHAYNEQFF. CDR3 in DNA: TGTGCCAGCAGTGGGGCGGGGGAGACGCACGCCTACAATGAGCAGTTCTTC. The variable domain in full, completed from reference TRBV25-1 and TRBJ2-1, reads EADIYQTPRYLVIGTGKKITLECSQTMGHDKMYWYQQDPGMELHLIHYSYGVNSTEKGDLSSESTVSRIRTEHFPLTLESARPSHTSQYLCASSGAGETHAYNEQFFGPGTRLTVL.

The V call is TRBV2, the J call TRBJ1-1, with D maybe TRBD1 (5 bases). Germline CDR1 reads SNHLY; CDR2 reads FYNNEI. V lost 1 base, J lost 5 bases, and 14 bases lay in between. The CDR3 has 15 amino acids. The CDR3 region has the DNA TGTGCCAGCAGTGAAGGAAGGAGGGGAAGGACTGAAGCTTTCTTT. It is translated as CASSEGRRGRTEAFF.

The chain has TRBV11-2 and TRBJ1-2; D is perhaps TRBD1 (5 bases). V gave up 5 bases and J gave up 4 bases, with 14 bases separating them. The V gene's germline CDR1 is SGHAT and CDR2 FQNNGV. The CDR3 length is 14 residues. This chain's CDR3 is CASSESAGIYGYTF. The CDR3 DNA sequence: TGTGCCAGCAGCGAGTCCGCAGGGATCTATGGCTACACCTTC.

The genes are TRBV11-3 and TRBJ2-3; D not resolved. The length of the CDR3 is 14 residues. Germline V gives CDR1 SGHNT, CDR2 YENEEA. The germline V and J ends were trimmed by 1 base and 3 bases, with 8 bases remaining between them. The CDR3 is CASSLGVGTDTQYF. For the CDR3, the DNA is TGTGCCAGCAGCTTAGGGGTGGGGACAGATACGCAGTATTTT.

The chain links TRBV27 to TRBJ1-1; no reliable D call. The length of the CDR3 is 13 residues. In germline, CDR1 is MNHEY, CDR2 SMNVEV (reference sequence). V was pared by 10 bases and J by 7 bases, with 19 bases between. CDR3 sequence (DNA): TGTGCCACCCTCTCTCATACAAAGGTTGAAGCTTTCTTT. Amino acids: CATLSHTKVEAFF.

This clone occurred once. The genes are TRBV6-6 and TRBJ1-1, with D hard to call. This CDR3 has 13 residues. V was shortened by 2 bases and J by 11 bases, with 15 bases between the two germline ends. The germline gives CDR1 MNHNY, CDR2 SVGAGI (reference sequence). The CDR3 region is CASSYPQTPAAFF. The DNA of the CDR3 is TGTGCCAGCAGTTACCCCCAAACCCCCGCGGCTTTCTTT.

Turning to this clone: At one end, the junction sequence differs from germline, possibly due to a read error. This chain's CDR3 is CASSLRGSNNSPLHF. CDR3 bases: TGTGCCAGCAGCTTAAGGGGCTCCAATAATTCACCCCTCCACTTT. This rearrangement joins TRBV7-3 to TRBJ1-6; the D gene is possibly TRBD1 (5 bases). This CDR3 has 15 residues. Per the germline V gene, CDR1 is SGHTA and CDR2 is FQGTGA.

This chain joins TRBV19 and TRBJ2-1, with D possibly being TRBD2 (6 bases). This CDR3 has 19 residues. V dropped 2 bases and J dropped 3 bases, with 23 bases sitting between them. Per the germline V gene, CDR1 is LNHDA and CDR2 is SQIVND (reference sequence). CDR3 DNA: TGTGCCAGTAGTATACTTAGCTTAGCGGAGAAACCCCTCTACAATGAGCAGTTCTTC. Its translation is CASSILSLAEKPLYNEQFF.

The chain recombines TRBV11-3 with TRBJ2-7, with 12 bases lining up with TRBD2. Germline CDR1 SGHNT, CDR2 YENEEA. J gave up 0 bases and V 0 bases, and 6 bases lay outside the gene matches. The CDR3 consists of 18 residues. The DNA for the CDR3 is TGTGCCAGCAGCTTAGAGGGACTAGCGGGCCCATACTCCTACGAGCAGTACTTC. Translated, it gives CASSLEGLAGPYSYEQYF.

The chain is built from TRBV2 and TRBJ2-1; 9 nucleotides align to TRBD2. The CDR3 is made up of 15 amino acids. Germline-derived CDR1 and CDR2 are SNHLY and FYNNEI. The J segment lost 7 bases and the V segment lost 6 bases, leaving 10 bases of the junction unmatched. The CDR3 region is CASRVSSGAWNEQFF. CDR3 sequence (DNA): TGTGCCAGCAGGGTCTCTAGCGGGGCTTGGAATGAGCAGTTCTTC.

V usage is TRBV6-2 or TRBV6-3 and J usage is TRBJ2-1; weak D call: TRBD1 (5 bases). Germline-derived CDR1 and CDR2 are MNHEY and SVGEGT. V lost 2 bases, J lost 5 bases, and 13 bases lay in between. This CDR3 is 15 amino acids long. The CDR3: CASSYHRSNNNEQFF. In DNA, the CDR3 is TGTGCCAGCAGTTACCACAGGTCTAACAACAATGAGCAGTTCTTC.

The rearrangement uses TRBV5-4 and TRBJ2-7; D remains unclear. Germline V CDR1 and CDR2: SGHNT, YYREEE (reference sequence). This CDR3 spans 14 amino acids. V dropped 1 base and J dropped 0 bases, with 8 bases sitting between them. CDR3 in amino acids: CASSLHHSSYEQYF. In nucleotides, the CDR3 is TGTGCCAGCAGCTTGCATCATAGCTCCTACGAGCAGTACTTC.

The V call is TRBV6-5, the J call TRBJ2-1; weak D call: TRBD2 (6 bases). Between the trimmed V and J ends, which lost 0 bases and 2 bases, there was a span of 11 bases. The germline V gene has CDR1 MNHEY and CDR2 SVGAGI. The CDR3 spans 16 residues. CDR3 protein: CASSYSPGGTYNEQFF. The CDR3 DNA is TGTGCCAGCAGTTACTCGCCTGGGGGGACCTACAATGAGCAGTTCTTC.

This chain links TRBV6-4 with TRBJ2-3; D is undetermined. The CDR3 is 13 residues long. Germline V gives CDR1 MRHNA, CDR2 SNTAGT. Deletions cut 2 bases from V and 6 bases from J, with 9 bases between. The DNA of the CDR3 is TGTGCCAGCAGTGACCGTCCTGCGGATACGCAGTATTTT. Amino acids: CASSDRPADTQYF.

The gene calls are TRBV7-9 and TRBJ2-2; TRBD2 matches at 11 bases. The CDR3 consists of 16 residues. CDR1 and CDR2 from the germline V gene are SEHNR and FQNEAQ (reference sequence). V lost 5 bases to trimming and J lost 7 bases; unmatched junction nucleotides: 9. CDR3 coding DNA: TGTGCCAGCAGCCCACTAGCGGGAGATTCTAGCGGGGAGCTGTTTTTT. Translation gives CASSPLAGDSSGELFF.

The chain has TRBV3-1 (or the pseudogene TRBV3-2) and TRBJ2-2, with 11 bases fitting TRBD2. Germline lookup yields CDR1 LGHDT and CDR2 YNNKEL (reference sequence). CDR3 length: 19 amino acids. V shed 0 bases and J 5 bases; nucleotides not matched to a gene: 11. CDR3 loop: CASSQEPSGRSWWTGELFF. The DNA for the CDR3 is TGTGCCAGCAGCCAAGAACCTAGCGGGAGGAGTTGGTGGACCGGGGAGCTGTTTTTT.

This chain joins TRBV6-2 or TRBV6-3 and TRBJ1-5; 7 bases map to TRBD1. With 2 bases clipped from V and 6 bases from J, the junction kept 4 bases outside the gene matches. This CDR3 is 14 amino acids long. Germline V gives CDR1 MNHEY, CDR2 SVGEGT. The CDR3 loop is CASSYRPGGQPQHF. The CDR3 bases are TGTGCCAGCAGTTACCGACCAGGGGGTCAGCCCCAGCATTTT.

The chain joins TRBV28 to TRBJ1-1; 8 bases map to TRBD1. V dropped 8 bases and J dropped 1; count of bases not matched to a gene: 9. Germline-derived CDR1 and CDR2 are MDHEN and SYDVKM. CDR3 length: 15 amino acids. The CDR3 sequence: CASWAHRGSNTEAFF. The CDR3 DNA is TGTGCCAGCTGGGCCCACAGGGGGTCGAACACTGAAGCTTTCTTT.

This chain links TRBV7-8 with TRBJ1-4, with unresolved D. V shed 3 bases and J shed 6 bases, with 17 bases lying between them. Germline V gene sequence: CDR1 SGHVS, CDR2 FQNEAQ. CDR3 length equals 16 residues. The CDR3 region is CASSLYPKGRHEKLFF. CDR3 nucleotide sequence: TGTGCCAGCAGCTTGTATCCCAAGGGTCGGCATGAAAAACTGTTTTTT. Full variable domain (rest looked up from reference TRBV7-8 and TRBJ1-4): GAGVSQSPRYKVAKRGQDVALRCDPISGHVSLFWYQQALGQGPEFLTYFQNEAQLDKSGLPSDRFFAERPEGSVSTLKIQRTQQEDSAVYLCASSLYPKGRHEKLFFGSGTQLSVL.

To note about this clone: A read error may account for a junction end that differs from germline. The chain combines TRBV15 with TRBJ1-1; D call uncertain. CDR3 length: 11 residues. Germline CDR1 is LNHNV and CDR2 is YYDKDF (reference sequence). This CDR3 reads CATRRESQAFF. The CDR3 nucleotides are TGTGCCACCAGAAGAGAGAGTCAAGCTTTCTTT. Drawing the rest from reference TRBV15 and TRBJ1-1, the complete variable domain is DAMVIQNPRYQVTQFGKPVTLSCSQTLNHNVMYWYQQKSSQAPKLLFHYYDKDFNNEADTPDNFQSRRPNTSFCFLDIRSPGLGDTAMYLCATRRESQAFFGQGTRLTVV.

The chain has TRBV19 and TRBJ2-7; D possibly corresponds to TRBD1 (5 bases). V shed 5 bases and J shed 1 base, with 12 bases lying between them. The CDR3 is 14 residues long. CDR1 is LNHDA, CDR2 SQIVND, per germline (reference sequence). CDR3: CASSSGFSSYEQYF. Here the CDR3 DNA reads TGTGCCAGTAGTTCAGGGTTCAGTTCCTACGAGCAGTACTTC.

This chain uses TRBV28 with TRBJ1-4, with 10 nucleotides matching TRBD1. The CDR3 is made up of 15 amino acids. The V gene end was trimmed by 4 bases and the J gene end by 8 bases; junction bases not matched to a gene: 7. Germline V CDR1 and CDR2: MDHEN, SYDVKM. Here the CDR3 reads CASSSSGTGEEKLFF. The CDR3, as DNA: TGTGCCAGCAGTTCCTCCGGGACAGGGGAGGAAAAACTGTTTTTT.

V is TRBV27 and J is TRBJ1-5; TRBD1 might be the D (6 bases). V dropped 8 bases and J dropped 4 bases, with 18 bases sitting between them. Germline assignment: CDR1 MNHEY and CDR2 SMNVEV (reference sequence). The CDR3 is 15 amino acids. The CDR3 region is CASSTGRGWNQPQHF. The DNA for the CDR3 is TGTGCCAGCTCCACAGGGAGAGGTTGGAATCAGCCCCAGCATTTT.